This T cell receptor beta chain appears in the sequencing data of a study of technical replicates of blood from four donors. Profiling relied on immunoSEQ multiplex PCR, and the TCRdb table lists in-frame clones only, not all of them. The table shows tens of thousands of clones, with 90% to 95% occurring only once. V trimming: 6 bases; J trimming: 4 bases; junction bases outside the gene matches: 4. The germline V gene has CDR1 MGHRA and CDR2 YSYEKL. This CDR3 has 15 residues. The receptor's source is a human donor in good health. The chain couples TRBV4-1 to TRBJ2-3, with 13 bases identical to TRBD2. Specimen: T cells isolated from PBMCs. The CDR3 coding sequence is TGCGCCAGCAGTCCAGGACTAGCGGGGGCAGATACGCAGTATTTT. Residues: CASSPGLAGADTQYF.